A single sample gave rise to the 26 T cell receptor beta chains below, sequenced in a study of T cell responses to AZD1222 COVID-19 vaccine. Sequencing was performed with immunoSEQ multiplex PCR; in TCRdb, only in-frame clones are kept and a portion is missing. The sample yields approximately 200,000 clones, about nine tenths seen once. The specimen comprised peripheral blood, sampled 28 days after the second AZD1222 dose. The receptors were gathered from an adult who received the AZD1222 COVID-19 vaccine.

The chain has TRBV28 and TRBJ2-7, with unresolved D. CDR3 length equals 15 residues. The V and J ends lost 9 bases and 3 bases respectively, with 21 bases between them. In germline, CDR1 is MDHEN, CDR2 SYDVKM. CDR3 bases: TGTGCCAGTCAGAGTGCTCCATTGCCCTTCTACGAGCAGTACTTC. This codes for CASQSAPLPFYEQYF.

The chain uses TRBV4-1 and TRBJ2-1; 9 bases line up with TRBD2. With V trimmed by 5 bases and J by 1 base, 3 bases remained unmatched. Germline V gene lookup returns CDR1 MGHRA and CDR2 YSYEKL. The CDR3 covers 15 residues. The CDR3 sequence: CASSSREGSYNEQFF. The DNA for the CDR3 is TGCGCCAGCAGCTCGCGGGAGGGTTCCTACAATGAGCAGTTCTTC.

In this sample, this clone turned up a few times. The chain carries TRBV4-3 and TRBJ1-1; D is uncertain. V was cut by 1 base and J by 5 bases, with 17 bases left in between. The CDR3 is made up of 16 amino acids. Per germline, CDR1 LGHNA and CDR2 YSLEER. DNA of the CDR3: TGCGCCAGCAGCCAAGGGTTTCGGGAAGTTTGGACTGAAGCTTTCTTT. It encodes CASSQGFREVWTEAFF.

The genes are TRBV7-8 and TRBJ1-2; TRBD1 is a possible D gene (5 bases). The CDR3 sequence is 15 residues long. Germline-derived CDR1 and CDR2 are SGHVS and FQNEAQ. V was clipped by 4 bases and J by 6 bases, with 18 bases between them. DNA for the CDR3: TGTGCCAGCAGCTCGCGACAGACTGGGGTTCATGGCTACACCTTC. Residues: CASSSRQTGVHGYTF. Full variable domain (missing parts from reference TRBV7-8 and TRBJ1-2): GAGVSQSPRYKVAKRGQDVALRCDPISGHVSLFWYQQALGQGPEFLTYFQNEAQLDKSGLPSDRFFAERPEGSVSTLKIQRTQQEDSAVYLCASSSRQTGVHGYTFGSGTRLTVV.

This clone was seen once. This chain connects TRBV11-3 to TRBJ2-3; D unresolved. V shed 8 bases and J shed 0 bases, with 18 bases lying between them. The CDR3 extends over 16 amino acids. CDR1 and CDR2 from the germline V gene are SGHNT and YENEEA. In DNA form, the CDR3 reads TGTGCCAGCGGTGAAGGAGCCCTCCAAAGCACAGATACGCAGTATTTT. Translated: CASGEGALQSTDTQYF.

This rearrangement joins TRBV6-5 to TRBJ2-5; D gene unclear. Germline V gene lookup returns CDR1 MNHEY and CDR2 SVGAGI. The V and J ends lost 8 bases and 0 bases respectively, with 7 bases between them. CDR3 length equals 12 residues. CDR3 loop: CASGRNQETQYF. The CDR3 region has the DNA TGTGCCAGCGGACGGAACCAAGAGACCCAGTACTTC.

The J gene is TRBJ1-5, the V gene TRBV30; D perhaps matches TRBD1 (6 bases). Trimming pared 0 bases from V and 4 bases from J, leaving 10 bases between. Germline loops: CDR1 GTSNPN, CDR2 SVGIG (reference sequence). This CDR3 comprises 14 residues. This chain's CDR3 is CAWSVGQRNQPQHF. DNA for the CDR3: TGTGCCTGGAGTGTCGGACAGAGGAATCAGCCCCAGCATTTT. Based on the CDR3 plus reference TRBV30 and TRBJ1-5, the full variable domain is SQTIHQWPATLVQPVGSPLSLECTVEGTSNPNLYWYRQAAGRGLQLLFYSVGIGQISSEVPQNLSASRPQDRQFILSSKKLLLSDSGFYLCAWSVGQRNQPQHFGDGTRLSIL.

As DNA, the CDR3 is TGTGCCAGCAGCCCTACTAGGGTGGCCTACAATGAGCAGTTCTTC. Its translation: CASSPTRVAYNEQFF. The chain couples TRBV7-3 to TRBJ2-1, with D possibly TRBD2 on 5 matching bases. Germline loops: CDR1 SGHTA, CDR2 FQGTGA. Trimming took 5 bases from V and 2 from J, leaving 13 bases between them. CDR3 length: 15 amino acids.

CDR3 amino acids: CASSPRTGLNTEAFF. The DNA of the CDR3 is TGTGCCAGCAGCCCCCGGACAGGCCTCAACACTGAAGCTTTCTTT. The rearrangement joins TRBV5-8 to TRBJ1-1, with 7 bases identical to TRBD1. The CDR3 totals 15 residues. Trimming took 4 bases from V and 2 from J; bases not matched to a gene: 8. CDR1 and CDR2 (germline): SGHTS, YDEGEE.

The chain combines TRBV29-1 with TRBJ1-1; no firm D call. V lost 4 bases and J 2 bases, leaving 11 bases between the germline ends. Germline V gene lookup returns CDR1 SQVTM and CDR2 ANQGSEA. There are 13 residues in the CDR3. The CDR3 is CSVVRRLNTEAFF. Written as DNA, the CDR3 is TGCAGCGTTGTACGACGGTTAAACACTGAAGCTTTCTTT.

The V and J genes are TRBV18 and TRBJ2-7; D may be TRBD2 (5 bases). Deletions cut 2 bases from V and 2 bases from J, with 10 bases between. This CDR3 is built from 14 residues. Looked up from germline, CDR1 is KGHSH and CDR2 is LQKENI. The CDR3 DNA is TGTGCCAGCTCACCAGGGAGTGGGACCTACGAGCAGTACTTC. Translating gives CASSPGSGTYEQYF.

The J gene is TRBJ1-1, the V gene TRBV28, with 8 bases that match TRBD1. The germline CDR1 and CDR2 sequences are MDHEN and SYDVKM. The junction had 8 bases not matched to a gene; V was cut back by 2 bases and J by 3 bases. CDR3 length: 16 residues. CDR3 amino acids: CASSLRATGGHTEAFF. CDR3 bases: TGTGCCAGCAGTTTACGGGCCACAGGGGGGCACACTGAAGCTTTCTTT.

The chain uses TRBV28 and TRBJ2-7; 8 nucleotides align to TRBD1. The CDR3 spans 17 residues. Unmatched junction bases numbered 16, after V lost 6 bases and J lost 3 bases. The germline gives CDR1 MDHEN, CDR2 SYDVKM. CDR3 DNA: TGTGCCAGCAGGGACCATCCGGGACAGGCGACCCACTACGAGCAGTACTTC. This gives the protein CASRDHPGQATHYEQYF.

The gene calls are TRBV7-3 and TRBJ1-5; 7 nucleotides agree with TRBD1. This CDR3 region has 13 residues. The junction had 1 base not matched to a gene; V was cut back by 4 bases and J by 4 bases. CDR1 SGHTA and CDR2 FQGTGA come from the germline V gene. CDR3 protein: CASSSTGNQPQHF. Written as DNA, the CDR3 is TGTGCCAGCAGCTCGACAGGGAATCAGCCCCAGCATTTT.

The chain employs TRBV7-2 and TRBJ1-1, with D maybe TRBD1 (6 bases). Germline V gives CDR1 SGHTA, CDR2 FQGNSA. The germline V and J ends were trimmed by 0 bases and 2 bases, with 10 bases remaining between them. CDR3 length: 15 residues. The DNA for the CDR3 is TGTGCCAGCAGCTTAGCAGGACAGAGAAACACTGAAGCTTTCTTT. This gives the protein CASSLAGQRNTEAFF.

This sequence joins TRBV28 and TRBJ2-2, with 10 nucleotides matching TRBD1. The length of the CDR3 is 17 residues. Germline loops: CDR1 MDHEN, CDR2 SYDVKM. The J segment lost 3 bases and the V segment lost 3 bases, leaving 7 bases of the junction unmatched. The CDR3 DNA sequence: TGTGCCAGCAGTTTCGGAAGCGGGACAGGGGACACCGGGGAGCTGTTTTTT. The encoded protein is CASSFGSGTGDTGELFF. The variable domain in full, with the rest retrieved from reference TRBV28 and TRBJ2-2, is DVKVTQSSRYLVKRTGEKVFLECVQDMDHENMFWYRQDPGLGLRLIYFSYDVKMKEKGDIPEGYSVSREKKERFSLILESASTNQTSMYLCASSFGSGTGDTGELFFGEGSRLTVL.

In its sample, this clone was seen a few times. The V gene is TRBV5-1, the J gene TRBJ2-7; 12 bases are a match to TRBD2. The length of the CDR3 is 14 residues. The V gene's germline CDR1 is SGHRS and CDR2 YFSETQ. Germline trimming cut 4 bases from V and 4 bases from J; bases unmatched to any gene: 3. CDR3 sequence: CASSLTSGRYEQYF. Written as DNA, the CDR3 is TGCGCCAGCAGCCTGACTAGCGGGAGATACGAGCAGTACTTC.

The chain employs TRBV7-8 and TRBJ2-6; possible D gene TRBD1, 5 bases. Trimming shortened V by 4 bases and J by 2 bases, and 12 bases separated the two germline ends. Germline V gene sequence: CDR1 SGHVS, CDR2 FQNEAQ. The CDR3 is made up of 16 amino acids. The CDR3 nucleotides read TGTGCCAGCAGCTATCAGGGTCTGGCTGGGGCCAACGTCCTGACTTTC. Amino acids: CASSYQGLAGANVLTF.

The CDR3 region has the DNA TGTGCCAGCAGTGGATCCATGACAGGGCCCATGAACACTGAAGCTTTCTTT. This encodes CASSGSMTGPMNTEAFF. The chain is built from TRBV25-1 and TRBJ1-1; 7 bases line up with TRBD1. This CDR3 is built from 17 residues. The V segment lost 4 bases and the J segment 0 bases; nucleotides outside the gene matches: 11. CDR1 MGHDK and CDR2 SYGVNS come from the germline V gene.

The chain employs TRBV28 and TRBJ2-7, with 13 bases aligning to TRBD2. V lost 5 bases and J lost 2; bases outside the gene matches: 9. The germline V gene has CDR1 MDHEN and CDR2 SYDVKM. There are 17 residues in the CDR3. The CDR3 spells CASSPRTSGSSPYEQYF. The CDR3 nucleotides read TGTGCCAGCAGTCCTCGGACTAGCGGGAGCTCTCCCTACGAGCAGTACTTC.

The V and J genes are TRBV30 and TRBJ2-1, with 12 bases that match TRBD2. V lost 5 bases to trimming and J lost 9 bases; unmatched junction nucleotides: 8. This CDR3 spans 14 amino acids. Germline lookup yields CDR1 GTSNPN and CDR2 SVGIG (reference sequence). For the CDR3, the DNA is TGTGCCTGGCGACTAGCGGGAGTTCGAGGTGAGCAGTTCTTC. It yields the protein CAWRLAGVRGEQFF.

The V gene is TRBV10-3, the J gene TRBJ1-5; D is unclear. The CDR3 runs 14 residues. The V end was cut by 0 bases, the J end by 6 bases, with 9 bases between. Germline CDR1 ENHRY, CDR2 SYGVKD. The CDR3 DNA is TGTGCCATCAGTGAGTCCTGGGGAGGTCAGCCCCAGCATTTT. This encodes CAISESWGGQPQHF.

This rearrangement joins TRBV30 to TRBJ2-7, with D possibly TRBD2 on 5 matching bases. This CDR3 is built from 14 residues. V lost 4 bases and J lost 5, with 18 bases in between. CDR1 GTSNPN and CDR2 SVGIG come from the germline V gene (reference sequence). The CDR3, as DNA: TGTGCCTGGAAGGCAGGAGGATCCTTAAACGAGCAGTACTTC. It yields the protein CAWKAGGSLNEQYF.

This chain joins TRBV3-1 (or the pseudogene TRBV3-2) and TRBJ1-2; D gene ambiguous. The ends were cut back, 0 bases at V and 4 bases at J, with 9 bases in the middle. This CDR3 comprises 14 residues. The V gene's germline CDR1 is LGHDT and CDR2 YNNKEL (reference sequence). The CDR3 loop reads CASSQDLGGYGYTF. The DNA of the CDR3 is TGTGCCAGCAGCCAAGATTTGGGTGGCTATGGCTACACCTTC.

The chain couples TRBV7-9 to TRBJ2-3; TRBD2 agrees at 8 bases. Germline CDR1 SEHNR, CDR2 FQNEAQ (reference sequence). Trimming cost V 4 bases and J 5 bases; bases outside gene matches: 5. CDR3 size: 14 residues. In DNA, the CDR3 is TGTGCCAGCAGCTCCGGGACTAGGAAAGATACGCAGTATTTT. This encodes CASSSGTRKDTQYF.

The CDR3 region is CASSFVGGPQHF. The CDR3 region has the DNA TGTGCCAGCAGTTTTGTCGGTGGGCCCCAGCATTTT. The chain links TRBV28 to TRBJ1-5; D is undetermined. From germline, CDR1 is MDHEN and CDR2 SYDVKM. V lost 3 bases and J lost 9, with 9 bases in between. This CDR3 comprises 12 residues.